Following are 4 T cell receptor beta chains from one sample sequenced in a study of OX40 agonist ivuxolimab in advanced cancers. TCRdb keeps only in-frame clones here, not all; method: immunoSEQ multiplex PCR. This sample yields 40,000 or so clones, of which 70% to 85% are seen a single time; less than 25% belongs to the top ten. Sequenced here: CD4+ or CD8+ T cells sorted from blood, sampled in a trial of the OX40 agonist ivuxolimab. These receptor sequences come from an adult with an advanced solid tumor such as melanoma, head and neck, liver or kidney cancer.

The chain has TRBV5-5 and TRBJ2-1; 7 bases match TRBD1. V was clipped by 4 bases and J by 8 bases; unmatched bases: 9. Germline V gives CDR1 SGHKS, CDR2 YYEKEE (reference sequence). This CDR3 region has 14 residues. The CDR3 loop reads CASSLYRGIDEQFF. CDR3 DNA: TGTGCCAGCAGCCTATACAGGGGAATAGATGAGCAGTTCTTC. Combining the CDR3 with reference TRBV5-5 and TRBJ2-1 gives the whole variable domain DAGVTQSPTHLIKTRGQQVTLRCSPISGHKSVSWYQQVLGQGPQFIFQYYEKEERGRGNFPDRFSARQFPNYSSELNVNALLLGDSALYLCASSLYRGIDEQFFGPGTRLTVL.

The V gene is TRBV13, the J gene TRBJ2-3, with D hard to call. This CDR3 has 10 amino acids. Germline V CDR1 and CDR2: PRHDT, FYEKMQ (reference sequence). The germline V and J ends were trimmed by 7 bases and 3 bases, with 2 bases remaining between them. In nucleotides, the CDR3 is TGTGCCAGCAAAACAGATACGCAGTATTTT. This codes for CASKTDTQYF.

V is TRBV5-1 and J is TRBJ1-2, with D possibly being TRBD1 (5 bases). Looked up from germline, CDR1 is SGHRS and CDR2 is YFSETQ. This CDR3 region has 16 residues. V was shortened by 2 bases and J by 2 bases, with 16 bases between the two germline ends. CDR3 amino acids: CASSFSRPGGNYGYTF. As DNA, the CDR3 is TGCGCCAGCAGCTTCTCCAGACCCGGGGGGAACTATGGCTACACCTTC.

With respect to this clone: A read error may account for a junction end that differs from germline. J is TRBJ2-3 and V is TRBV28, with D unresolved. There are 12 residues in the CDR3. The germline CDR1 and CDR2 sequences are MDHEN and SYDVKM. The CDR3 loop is CASSFSSHTPRF. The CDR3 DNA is TGTGCCAGCAGTTTTAGCTCCCACACACCTCGGTTT.